The text below deals with one T cell receptor beta chain. A second PCR, run for 7 to 11 cycles, used a sample-barcoded 5' primer plus a J-beta primer mix. One entry per CDR3 protein results from TCRdb running MiXCR on the 5' RACE reads. The top ten clones hold around a quarter of a sample with about 830,000 distinct CDR3 sequences, around 62% of them seen once. This sample stems from a study of blood T cells in healthy people across ages. The source of this sequence is a man aged 25 to 40 in good health. Sequenced input: blood.

CDR3 bases: TGTGCCAGCAGCCAAGAAGGATGGACTAGCGGGGGCCGAACGGGAGAGCAGTTCTTC. It codes for CASSQEGWTSGGRTGEQFF. The gene calls are TRBV4-2 and TRBJ2-1, with 13 bases matching TRBD2. V shed 0 bases, J shed 10 bases, and the junction held 15 bases outside the gene matches. CDR1 LGHNA and CDR2 YNFKEQ come from the germline V gene. This CDR3 comprises 19 residues.